This paragraph covers one T cell receptor (beta chain) sequence. The antigen is unknown. The data were taken from a study of cytomegalovirus exposure and HLA in healthy donors. The study's findings and limits: Roughly uniform sequencing depth across donors was assumed, possibly incorrectly. Differences between HLA loci emerged in a later analysis of TCR association rates, with DRB1 most and HLA-C fewest.

This PCR relied on a set of 60 Vbeta primers and 13 Jbeta primers. Only in-frame clones appear in the TCRdb table, and some are missing; sequencing was by immunoSEQ multiplex PCR. This table has about 100,000 clones, roughly three quarters appearing once. Germline loops: CDR1 SEHNR, CDR2 FQNEAQ (reference sequence). V gave up 10 bases and J gave up 5 bases; unmatched junction bases: 4. The CDR3 runs 12 residues. The clonotype was recovered from a woman between 55 and 75 years old in good health and CMV-seropositive. The sample comprised PBMCs. The chain recombines TRBV7-9 with TRBJ2-5; 10 nucleotides match TRBD2. The CDR3 coding sequence is TGTGCCACTAGCGGGGGAGTTGAGACCCAGTACTTC. It codes for CATSGGVETQYF.